This T cell receptor beta chain is from a study of blood T cells in healthy people across ages. J gave up 0 bases and V 1 base, and 6 bases lay outside the gene matches. The germline V gene has CDR1 SGHRS and CDR2 YFSETQ. The CDR3 extends over 16 amino acids. Next came a second PCR, run for about 6 to 11 cycles, which used a sample-barcoded 5' primer along with a J-beta primer mix. TCRdb itself ran the 5' RACE reads through MiXCR, one entry per CDR3 protein. Of about 1.6 million distinct CDR3 sequences in the sample, almost 35% were seen once. PBMCs were isolated at a quantity of at least 7 million per sample.

The source of this sequence is a woman under 40 in good health. V gene TRBV5-1 combines with J gene TRBJ2-5; 7 bases align to TRBD1. What was sequenced was blood. In DNA form, the CDR3 reads TGCGCCAGCAGCTTGACAGGGGCCCCCTACCAAGAGACCCAGTACTTC. Translated: CASSLTGAPYQETQYF.